This T cell receptor (beta chain) was recovered during a study of neurological immune-mediated disorders. Worth noting for this clonotype: No antigen is known for it.

Findings and limits, study-wide: Private repertoires in all groups were suggested by the absence of shared CDR3 amino acid sequences among expanded clones across subjects.

Deletions cut 11 bases from V and 1 base from J, with 9 bases between. The CDR3 covers 13 residues. MiXCR was run by TCRdb on the 5' RACE reads, yielding one entry per CDR3 protein. This repertoire shows some 79,000 distinct CDR3 sequences, 13% to 15% found once; its top ten account for approximately 7.5%. Sequencing used PBMCs. The chain employs TRBV12-3 or TRBV12-4 and TRBJ2-6, with TRBD2 as a possible D gene (5 bases). The origin of this receptor is a woman aged 50 to 60 in good health. The CDR3 region is CAGSGSGANVLTF. CDR3 bases: TGTGCCGGTTCGGGGTCTGGGGCCAACGTCCTGACTTTC.